The clone carrying this TCR beta chain has a single count. This table comes from immunoSEQ multiplex PCR, and its TCRdb copy is limited to in-frame clones, with some not included. The top ten clones hold roughly 1.6% of a sample with 80,000 or so clones, roughly 85% of them seen once. Germline V gene sequence: CDR1 SGHTA, CDR2 FQGNSA. J gave up 0 bases and V 8 bases, and 12 bases lay outside the gene matches. This CDR3 spans 17 amino acids. The sample originates from a study of T cell responses to AZD1222 COVID-19 vaccine. This TCR came from an adult in good health. The chain couples TRBV7-2 to TRBJ1-4; 7 bases align to TRBD1. This specimen was peripheral blood, taken on day 0 of AZD1222 vaccination. In DNA form, the CDR3 reads TGTGCCAGCGAAGAGCGATGGACAGGCGCAACTAATGAAAAACTGTTTTTT. As protein: CASEERWTGATNEKLFF.